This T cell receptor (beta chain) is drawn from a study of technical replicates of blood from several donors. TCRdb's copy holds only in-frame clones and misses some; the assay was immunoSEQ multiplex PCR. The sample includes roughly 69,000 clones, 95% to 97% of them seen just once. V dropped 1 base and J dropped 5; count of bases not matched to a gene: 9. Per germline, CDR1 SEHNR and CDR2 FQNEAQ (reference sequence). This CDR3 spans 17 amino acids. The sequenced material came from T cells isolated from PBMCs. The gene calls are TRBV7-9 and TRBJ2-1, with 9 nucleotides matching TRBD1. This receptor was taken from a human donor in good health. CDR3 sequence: CASSLVVLWTGDNEQFF. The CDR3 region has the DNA TGTGCCAGCAGCTTAGTCGTACTCTGGACAGGGGACAATGAGCAGTTCTTC.